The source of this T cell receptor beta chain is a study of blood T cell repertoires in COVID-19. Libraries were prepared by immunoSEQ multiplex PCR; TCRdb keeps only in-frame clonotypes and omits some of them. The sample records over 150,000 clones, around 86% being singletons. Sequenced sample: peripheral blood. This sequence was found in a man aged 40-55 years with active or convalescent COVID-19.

The CDR3 loop is CASSQCAAGTGHTGANVLTF. The CDR3 DNA follows: TGCGCCAGCAGTCAATGCGCGGCGGGGACAGGGCACACTGGGGCCAACGTCCTGACTTTC. The chain recombines TRBV23-1 with TRBJ2-6, with TRBD1 identical over 9 bases. TRBV23-1 is noted as an ORF with a role that remains uncertain. This CDR3 has 20 residues. The V and J ends lost 1 base and 2 bases, in that order; junction bases with no gene match: 12.